These 6 T cell receptor beta chains share one sample of origin, sequenced in a study of cytomegalovirus exposure and HLA in healthy donors. 13 Jbeta primers and 60 Vbeta primers were used for the PCR. Profiled with immunoSEQ multiplex PCR; TCRdb holds only in-frame clones, not every one. Here the sample table reports roughly 90,000 clones. Material for sequencing was PBMCs. The receptor source for this set is a man in his forties or fifties in good health and CMV-seropositive.

The chain uses TRBV4-2 and TRBJ1-5, with 8 bases that match TRBD1. The V and J ends lost 1 base and 5 bases, in that order; junction bases with no gene match: 7. Germline CDR1 is LGHNA and CDR2 is YNFKEQ. This CDR3 is 16 amino acids long. The CDR3 is CASSQVEQGGYQPQHF. The CDR3 DNA reads TGTGCCAGCAGCCAAGTCGAACAGGGGGGGTATCAGCCCCAGCATTTT.

V is TRBV30 and J is TRBJ2-7, with TRBD1 identical over 7 bases. The CDR3 has 14 residues. CDR1 is GTSNPN, CDR2 SVGIG, per germline (reference sequence). The ends lost 1 base at V and 7 bases at J; junction bases unmatched: 10. The CDR3 spells CAWSAPGQLREQYF. CDR3 coding DNA: TGTGCCTGGAGTGCCCCGGGACAGTTGAGAGAGCAGTACTTC.

The CDR3 loop reads CASSLVGDSPLHF. The CDR3 DNA follows: TGTGCCAGCAGCTTAGTTGGAGATTCACCCCTCCACTTT. The chain recombines TRBV7-9 with TRBJ1-6; D is unclear. The V end lost 1 base, the J end lost 8 bases, and 6 bases lay between the germline ends. The CDR3 covers 13 residues. Germline CDR1 and CDR2: SEHNR and FQNEAQ (reference sequence).

Here the CDR3 DNA reads TGTGCCAGCAGGAGTGGTACTAATGAGCAGTTCTTC. This sequence encodes CASRSGTNEQFF. The genes are TRBV7-2 and TRBJ2-1, with D unclear. CDR3 size: 12 residues. V lost 6 bases, J lost 7 bases, and 10 bases lay in between. Germline values: CDR1 SGHTA, CDR2 FQGNSA.

The chain combines TRBV5-4 with TRBJ2-2; TRBD2 matches 9 bases. V gave up 4 bases and J gave up 2 bases; unmatched junction bases: 15. This CDR3 is 19 amino acids long. Germline V CDR1 and CDR2: SGHNT, YYREEE (reference sequence). CDR3 region: CASSPMGARLAVNTGELFF. For the CDR3, the DNA is TGTGCCAGCAGCCCCATGGGGGCCAGACTAGCGGTAAACACCGGGGAGCTGTTTTTT.

This chain connects TRBV16 to TRBJ1-4, with TRBD1 identical over 10 bases. CDR3 length: 15 amino acids. With V trimmed by 4 bases and J by 8 bases, 7 bases remained unmatched. Germline V gene lookup returns CDR1 KGHSY and CDR2 FQNENV. As DNA, the CDR3 is TGTGCCAGCAGCCGACCGGGACAGGGGTACGAAAAACTGTTTTTT. This translates into CASSRPGQGYEKLFF.